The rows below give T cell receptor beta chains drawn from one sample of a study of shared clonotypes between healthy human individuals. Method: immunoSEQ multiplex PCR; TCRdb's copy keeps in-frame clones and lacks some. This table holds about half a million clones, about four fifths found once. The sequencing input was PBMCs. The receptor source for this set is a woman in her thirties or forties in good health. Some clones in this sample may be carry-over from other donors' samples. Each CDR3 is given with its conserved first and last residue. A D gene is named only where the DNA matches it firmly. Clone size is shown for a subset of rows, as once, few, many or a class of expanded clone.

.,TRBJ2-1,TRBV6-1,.,CASSEAPTVSNLEQFF,TGTGCCAGCAGTGAAGCGCCCACAGTTTCCAATCTGGAGCAGTTCTTC
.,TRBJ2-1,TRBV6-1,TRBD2,CASRTSGRSKDEQFF,TGTGCCAGCAGAACTAGCGGGAGAAGTAAGGATGAGCAGTTCTTC
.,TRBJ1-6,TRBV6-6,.,CASSYLDPNSPLHF,TGTGCCAGCAGTTACTTGGACCCGAATTCACCCCTCCACTTT
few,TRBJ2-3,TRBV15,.,CATCFGGPTDTQYF,TGTGCCACCTGTTTTGGAGGGCCCACAGATACGCAGTATTTT
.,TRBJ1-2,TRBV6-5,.,CASNEGEGLYGYTF,TGTGCCAGCAATGAGGGAGAGGGCCTCTATGGCTACACCTTC
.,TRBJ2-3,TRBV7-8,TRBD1,CASSRIPGQGASTDTQYF,TGTGCCAGCAGCCGAATCCCGGGACAGGGGGCGAGCACAGATACGCAGTATTTT
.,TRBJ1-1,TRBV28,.,CASSLLGEEAFF,TGTGCCAGCAGTTTATTAGGGGAGGAAGCTTTCTTT
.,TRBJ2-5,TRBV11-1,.,CASRRTGTTFQETQYF,TGTGCCAGCAGAAGGACCGGGACAACGTTCCAAGAGACCCAGTACTTC
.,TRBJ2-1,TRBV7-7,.,CASSPSWTYNEQFF,TGTGCTAGCAGCCCCAGTTGGACCTACAATGAGCAGTTCTTC
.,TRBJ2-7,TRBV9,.,CASSVQGAASEQYF,TGTGCCAGCAGCGTACAGGGAGCGGCGAGCGAGCAGTACTTC
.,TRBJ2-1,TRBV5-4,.,CASSLPGSSYNEQFF,TGTGCCAGCAGCTTGCCTGGGAGCTCCTACAATGAGCAGTTCTTC
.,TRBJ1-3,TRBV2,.,CASSGRQFSVGTIYF,TGTGCCAGCAGTGGACGACAGTTTTCAGTTGGCACCATATATTTT
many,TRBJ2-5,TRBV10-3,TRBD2,CATQDSGGSWETQYF,TGTGCCACACAGGACAGCGGGGGGTCGTGGGAGACCCAGTACTTC
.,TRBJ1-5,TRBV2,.,CASSLQARGNQPQHF,TGTGCCAGCTCTCTCCAGGCCAGAGGGAATCAGCCCCAGCATTTT
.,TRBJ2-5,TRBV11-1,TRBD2,CASSLVAGGYETQYF,TGTGCCAGCAGCTTGGTAGCGGGAGGTTATGAGACCCAGTACTTC
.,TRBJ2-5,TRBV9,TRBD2,CASRRTSGIWETQYF,TGTGCCAGCAGAAGGACTAGCGGGATCTGGGAGACCCAGTACTTC
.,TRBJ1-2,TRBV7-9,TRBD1,CASSPTGGMSGYTF,TGTGCCAGCAGCCCGACAGGGGGCATGAGTGGCTACACCTTC
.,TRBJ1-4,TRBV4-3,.,CASSPEGSGTNEKLFF,TGCGCCAGCAGCCCAGAGGGATCAGGAACTAATGAAAAACTGTTTTTT
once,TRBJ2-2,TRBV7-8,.,CASSSGGGQLTGELFF,TGTGCCAGCAGCTCAGGTGGGGGACAACTCACCGGGGAGCTGTTTTTT
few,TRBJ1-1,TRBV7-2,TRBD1,CASSLRQGIEAFF,TGTGCCAGCAGCTTGAGACAGGGGATTGAAGCTTTCTTT
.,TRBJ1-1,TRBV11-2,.,CASSLRYTEAFF,TGTGCCAGCAGCCTTCGGTACACTGAAGCTTTCTTT
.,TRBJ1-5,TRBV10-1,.,CASSDPSGGFWNQPQHF,TGCGCCAGCAGTGACCCGTCGGGAGGTTTTTGGAATCAGCCCCAGCATTTT
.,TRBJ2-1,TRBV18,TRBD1,CASSPIRGQSYNEQFF,TGTGCCAGCTCACCTATCAGGGGACAGTCCTACAATGAGCAGTTCTTC
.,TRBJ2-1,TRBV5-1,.,CASSLGEGNEQFF,TGCGCCAGCAGCTTGGGGGAAGGCAATGAGCAGTTCTTC
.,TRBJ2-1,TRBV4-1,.,CASSQDRGSPYNEQFF,TGCGCCAGCAGCCAAGATCGAGGCAGCCCCTACAATGAGCAGTTCTTC
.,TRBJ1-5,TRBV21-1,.,CASSKAQRRGNQPQHF,TGTGCCAGCAGCAAAGCACAAAGGCGGGGGAATCAGCCCCAGCATTTT
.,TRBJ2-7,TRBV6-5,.,CASSYSPYEQYF,TGTGCCAGCAGTTACAGTCCCTACGAGCAGTACTTC
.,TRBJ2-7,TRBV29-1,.,CSATEGYEQYF,TGCAGCGCGACGGAGGGCTACGAGCAGTACTTC
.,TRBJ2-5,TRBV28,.,CASSPIGARRVGETQYF,TGTGCCAGCAGCCCTATAGGGGCCCGAAGGGTTGGAGAGACCCAGTACTTC
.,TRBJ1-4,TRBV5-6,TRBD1,CASSFTGDVGEKLFF,TGTGCCAGCAGCTTCACAGGGGATGTGGGAGAAAAACTGTTTTTT
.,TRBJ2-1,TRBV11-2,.,CASSFARYNEQFF,TGTGCCAGCAGCTTTGCCCGATACAATGAGCAGTTCTTC
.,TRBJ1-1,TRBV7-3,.,CASSVIPRTEAFF,TGTGCCAGCAGCGTCATTCCGAGGACTGAAGCTTTCTTT
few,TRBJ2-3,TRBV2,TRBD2,CASTVGTSGKTDTQYF,TGTGCCAGCACGGTGGGGACTAGCGGGAAAACAGATACGCAGTATTTT
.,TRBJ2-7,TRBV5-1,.,CASSYSARDPYEQYF,TGCGCCAGCAGCTATAGCGCAAGAGATCCCTACGAGCAGTACTTC
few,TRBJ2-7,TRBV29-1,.,CSVHTSGRSSYEQYF,TGCAGCGTCCACACGTCGGGACGGAGCTCCTACGAGCAGTACTTC
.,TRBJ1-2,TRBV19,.,CASSMTTGGGYTF,TGTGCCAGTAGTATGACCACGGGGGGCGGCTACACCTTC
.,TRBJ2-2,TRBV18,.,CASSRTGGSNTGELFF,TGTGCCAGCTCCCGGACAGGAGGGTCGAACACCGGGGAGCTGTTTTTT